A single sample is the source of the 32 T cell receptor beta chains below, sequenced in a study of T-cell memory formation after mild COVID-19. TCRdb redid the calling of the 5' RACE reads with MiXCR, one entry per CDR3 protein. The table lists a few hundred thousand distinct CDR3 sequences, roughly 19% of them singletons. Sequencing was performed on PBMCs or a T cell subset sorted from them (not recorded which). The source is a man younger than 35 who had mild COVID-19 (a few samples of this study predate the infection). Cell type and time point are not known.

In its sample, this clonotype was seen a few times. The chain uses TRBV7-3 and TRBJ2-4; D is unclear. The germline CDR1 and CDR2 sequences are SGHTA and FQGTGA. CDR3 size: 12 residues. The germline V and J ends were trimmed by 10 bases and 1 base, with 8 bases remaining between them. CDR3 nucleotide sequence: TGTGCCACTACGAACGCCAAAAACATTCAGTACTTC. Translating it yields CATTNAKNIQYF.

This clonotype was observed a few times. The chain recombines TRBV9 with TRBJ2-5; either TRBD1 or TRBD2 may supply D (5 bases each). The CDR3 totals 16 residues. Looked up from germline, CDR1 is SGDLS and CDR2 is YYNGEE. Trimming took 0 bases from V and 4 from J, leaving 16 bases between them. DNA for the CDR3: TGTGCCAGCAGCGTAGGTGTGAGTGGGGGTTTAGAGACCCAGTACTTC. Its translation: CASSVGVSGGLETQYF.

The sample holds many counts of this clonotype. This chain uses TRBV12-3 or TRBV12-4 with TRBJ2-1; no clear D. The CDR3 runs 14 residues. The V and J ends lost 1 base and 10 bases respectively, with 14 bases between them. The CDR3 coding sequence is TGTGCCAGCAGTTTAGGGATCCTTGCGTCCGAGCAGTTCTTC. This sequence encodes CASSLGILASEQFF.

This clonotype was found a few times. J is TRBJ2-7 and V is TRBV14; 8 bases match TRBD1. V dropped 0 bases and J dropped 0; count of bases not matched to a gene: 7. The CDR3 covers 17 residues. Germline assignment: CDR1 SGHDN and CDR2 FVKESK. The CDR3 is CASSQDYGQGYSYEQYV. In nucleotides, the CDR3 is TGTGCCAGCAGCCAAGATTACGGACAGGGATACTCCTACGAGCAGTACGTC.

The chain links TRBV6-1 to TRBJ2-3; tentatively, D is TRBD1 or TRBD2 (5 bases each). The CDR3 totals 18 residues. Germline V gene data show CDR1 as MNHNS and CDR2 as SASEGT. V was clipped by 7 bases and J by 4 bases, with 27 bases between them. The CDR3, as DNA: TGTGCCAGCACTCGACCGGTCCGGGGCCAGAGGGCAGCAGATACGCAGTATTTT. This codes for CASTRPVRGQRAADTQYF.

This clonotype was seen a handful of times. The chain uses TRBV12-3 or TRBV12-4 and TRBJ1-4; D is ambiguous. V shed 8 bases and J shed 8 bases, with 18 bases lying between them. CDR3 length: 14 residues. CDR3 sequence reads: CASQRGEGTEKLFF. The CDR3 DNA reads TGTGCCAGCCAACGCGGGGAGGGAACGGAAAAACTGTTTTTT.

The rearrangement uses TRBV20-1 and TRBJ1-1; D possibly corresponds to TRBD1 (6 bases). CDR3 length equals 15 residues. V was trimmed by 2 bases and J by 1 base, leaving 14 bases between them. CDR1 and CDR2 (germline): DFQATT, SNEGSKA (reference sequence). Here the CDR3 reads CSARSGTGPNTEAFF. The CDR3 nucleotides read TGCAGTGCTAGATCTGGCACAGGGCCGAACACTGAAGCTTTCTTT.

This clonotype has only a few counts. V usage is TRBV9 and J usage is TRBJ1-1; no firm D call. The CDR3 totals 12 residues. CDR1 and CDR2 from the germline V gene are SGDLS and YYNGEE. V was clipped by 3 bases and J by 7 bases, with 10 bases between them. The CDR3 loop is CASSARPGEAFF. CDR3 DNA sequence: TGTGCCAGCAGCGCGCGACCGGGTGAAGCTTTCTTT. Drawing the rest from reference TRBV9 and TRBJ1-1, the complete variable domain is DSGVTQTPKHLITATGQRVTLRCSPRSGDLSVYWYQQSLDQGLQFLIQYYNGEERAKGNILERFSAQQFPDLHSELNLSSLELGDSALYFCASSARPGEAFFGQGTRLTVV.

The rearrangement uses TRBV27 and TRBJ2-7; 8 nucleotides line up with TRBD2. The CDR3 is 15 residues long. Losses at the gene ends were 2 bases for V and 4 bases for J; bases not matched to a gene: 7. CDR1 and CDR2 (germline): MNHEY, SMNVEV (reference sequence). Written as DNA, the CDR3 is TGTGCCAGCAGTTTACAAGCGGGGGCGCAGTACGAGCAGTACTTC. As protein: CASSLQAGAQYEQYF.

This rearrangement joins TRBV7-3 to TRBJ2-3; 10 bases map to TRBD2. The CDR3 runs to 17 residues. Germline V gene sequence: CDR1 SGHTA, CDR2 FQGTGA. Trimming removed 1 base from V and 4 bases from J; junction bases left unmatched: 8. The CDR3 coding sequence is TGTGCCAGCAGCTTAAAGGTCGGGCTAGCGGGGGCAGATACGCAGTATTTT. It is translated as CASSLKVGLAGADTQYF. Full variable domain (rest looked up from reference TRBV7-3 and TRBJ2-3): GAGVSQTPSNKVTEKGKYVELRCDPISGHTALYWYRQSLGQGPEFLIYFQGTGAADDSGLPNDRFFAVRPEGSVSTLKIQRTERGDSAVYLCASSLKVGLAGADTQYFGPGTRLTVL.

A few counts support this clonotype. This chain connects TRBV12-3 or TRBV12-4 to TRBJ2-7; 8 nucleotides align to TRBD1. Trimming at V came to 5 bases and at J to 3 bases, leaving 3 bases not matched to a gene. CDR3 length: 13 residues. In DNA form, the CDR3 reads TGTGCCAGCAGTAGGGACAGGCTCTACGAGCAGTACTTC. This translates into CASSRDRLYEQYF.

This clonotype was detected only a few times. A read error may explain this, as a much larger clone is one base away. This chain uses TRBV7-2 with TRBJ2-3; D is ambiguous. The ends were cut back, 6 bases at V and 4 bases at J, with 8 bases in the middle. From germline, CDR1 is SGHTA and CDR2 FQGNSA. The CDR3 totals 12 residues. CDR3 DNA: TGTGCCAGCAGTGGGCAATCAGATACGCAGTATTTT. It translates to CASSGQSDTQYF. Using reference TRBV7-2 and TRBJ2-3 for the parts outside the CDR3, the full variable domain is GAGVSQSPSNKVTEKGKDVELRCDPISGHTALYWYRQSLGQGLEFLIYFQGNSAPDKSGLPSDRFSAERTGGSVSTLTIQRTQQEDSAVYLCASSGQSDTQYFGPGTRLTVL.

This clonotype was detected a few times. The rearrangement uses TRBV30 and TRBJ2-2, with TRBD1 as a possible D gene (6 bases). This CDR3 is built from 13 residues. Germline assignment: CDR1 GTSNPN and CDR2 SVGIG (reference sequence). Trimming took 8 bases from V and 4 from J, leaving 14 bases between them. Written as DNA, the CDR3 is TGTGCCGGGGGCCTACCTCTCACCGGGGAGCTGTTTTTT. Protein sequence: CAGGLPLTGELFF.

This chain joins TRBV28 and TRBJ1-4; no firm D call. Germline V gives CDR1 MDHEN, CDR2 SYDVKM. The CDR3 loop spans 14 amino acids. V lost 5 bases and J lost 4, with 11 bases in between. CDR3 nucleotide sequence: TGTGCCAGCAGTCGCACTTCCGGTAATGAAAAACTGTTTTTT. As protein: CASSRTSGNEKLFF.

V usage is TRBV12-3 or TRBV12-4 and J usage is TRBJ2-5; D tentatively fits TRBD1 or TRBD2 (5 bases each). The V gene lost 0 bases and the J gene lost 1 base, with 12 bases spanning the gap. The CDR3 covers 16 residues. CDR3: CASSLAHGAGQETQYF. CDR3 nucleotides: TGTGCCAGCAGTTTAGCCCACGGGGCAGGCCAAGAGACCCAGTACTTC.

The V and J genes are TRBV19 and TRBJ2-1; D may be TRBD2 (6 bases). V was shortened by 0 bases and J by 4 bases, with 13 bases between the two germline ends. Germline V gene data show CDR1 as LNHDA and CDR2 as SQIVND (reference sequence). CDR3 size: 16 residues. CDR3 in amino acids: CASSIDRAGTYNEQFF. The CDR3 DNA sequence: TGTGCCAGTAGTATAGACCGCGCGGGGACTTACAATGAGCAGTTCTTC. Filled out from reference TRBV19 and TRBJ2-1, the complete variable domain reads DGGITQSPKYLFRKEGQNVTLSCEQNLNHDAMYWYRQDPGQGLRLIYYSQIVNDFQKGDIAEGYSVSREKKESFPLTVTSAQKNPTAFYLCASSIDRAGTYNEQFFGPGTRLTVL.

CDR3 protein: CASNTGAGREKLFF. CDR3 bases: TGCGCCAGCAACACAGGGGCCGGGCGTGAAAAACTGTTTTTT. The chain recombines TRBV5-1 with TRBJ1-4; 7 positions agree with TRBD1. The CDR3 contains 14 residues. The J segment lost 7 bases and the V segment lost 6 bases, leaving 9 bases of the junction unmatched. The germline gives CDR1 SGHRS, CDR2 YFSETQ. The full variable domain, with the rest looked up from reference TRBV5-1 and TRBJ1-4, is KAGVTQTPRYLIKTRGQQVTLSCSPISGHRSVSWYQQTPGQGLQFLFEYFSETQRNKGNFPGRFSGRQFSNSRSEMNVSTLELGDSALYLCASNTGAGREKLFFGSGTQLSVL.

This clonotype was counted once. The V call is TRBV6-5, the J call TRBJ1-2; D is unclear. Trimming left V 0 bases short and J 3 bases short, with 8 bases between. Germline V gives CDR1 MNHEY, CDR2 SVGAGI. The CDR3 spans 14 residues. This CDR3 reads CASSYSAAYYGYTF. For the CDR3, the DNA is TGTGCCAGCAGTTACTCGGCGGCATACTATGGCTACACCTTC.

This clonotype showed up just a few times. The gene calls are TRBV5-1 and TRBJ2-5; 12 bases are shared with TRBD1. Germline CDR1 is SGHRS and CDR2 is YFSETQ. Unmatched junction bases numbered 5, after V lost 3 bases and J lost 5 bases. This CDR3 contains 15 residues. The CDR3 loop reads CASSWAGTGGETQYF. In DNA form, the CDR3 reads TGCGCCAGCAGCTGGGCCGGGACAGGGGGCGAGACCCAGTACTTC.

This clonotype was seen a few times. This chain uses TRBV2 with TRBJ2-5; the D gene is possibly TRBD1 (5 bases). The CDR3 loop spans 12 amino acids. V lost 6 bases and J 3 bases, leaving 8 bases between the germline ends. Germline CDR1 is SNHLY and CDR2 is FYNNEI. The CDR3 region is CASSAGKETQYF. The CDR3 nucleotides are TGTGCCAGCAGCGCAGGGAAAGAGACCCAGTACTTC. The complete variable domain, with remaining parts taken from reference TRBV2 and TRBJ2-5, reads EPEVTQTPSHQVTQMGQEVILRCVPISNHLYFYWYRQILGQKVEFLVSFYNNEISEKSEIFDDQFSVERPDGSNFTLKIRSTKLEDSAMYFCASSAGKETQYFGPGTRLLVL.

The chain joins TRBV6-2 or TRBV6-3 to TRBJ1-5, with D perhaps TRBD1 (5 bases). The CDR3 contains 15 residues. Trimming left V 4 bases short and J 2 bases short, with 12 bases between. Germline values: CDR1 MNHEY, CDR2 SVGEGT. CDR3 loop: CASSSGTQGNQPQHF. In nucleotides, the CDR3 is TGTGCCAGCAGTTCCGGGACCCAAGGCAATCAGCCCCAGCATTTT.

This clonotype was picked up a small number of times. The chain is built from TRBV2 and TRBJ2-7; D not certain. The CDR3 contains 12 residues. From germline, CDR1 is SNHLY and CDR2 FYNNEI. Trimming cost V 3 bases and J 3 bases, with 6 bases left between them. The CDR3 DNA follows: TGTGCCAGCAGTGAGATTGACTACGAGCAGTACGTC. It codes for CASSEIDYEQYV.

This clonotype was recorded only once. The chain couples TRBV10-3 to TRBJ1-5; D is uncertain. CDR1 ENHRY and CDR2 SYGVKD come from the germline V gene. V dropped 0 bases and J dropped 6 bases, with 15 bases sitting between them. This CDR3 comprises 16 residues. Written as DNA, the CDR3 is TGTGCCATCAGTGAGTCGATTGAGGGAGGAGGTCAGCCCCAGCATTTT. Translated, it gives CAISESIEGGGQPQHF.

This clonotype showed up just a few times. The junction shows a germline mismatch at one end, possibly a read error. The chain joins TRBV3-1 to TRBJ1-2, with D possibly being TRBD1 (5 bases). CDR3 length equals 13 residues. Germline V lookup: CDR1 LGHDT, CDR2 YNNKEL (reference sequence). CDR3 coding DNA: TGTGCCAGCAGCCAAGATCTACTACGGGGCGGAAGCTTC. As protein: CASSQDLLRGGSF.

The chain combines TRBV20-1 with TRBJ1-5; D is ambiguous. The CDR3 loop spans 13 amino acids. V lost 4 bases and J 2 bases, leaving 9 bases between the germline ends. Germline CDR1 and CDR2: DFQATT and SNEGSKA (reference sequence). CDR3 amino acids: CSANAAGNQPQHF. The DNA for the CDR3 is TGCAGTGCTAACGCAGCGGGCAATCAGCCCCAGCATTTT.

The rearrangement links TRBV24-1 to TRBJ2-5, with D possibly matching TRBD2 (6 bases). Germline V gene lookup returns CDR1 KGHDR and CDR2 SFDVKD. V lost 4 bases to trimming and J lost 4 bases, with 15 bases between them. The CDR3 has 15 residues. The CDR3 bases are TGTGCCACCAGTGACCCCGGGAGCGCCGGAGAGACCCAGTACTTC. Translating gives CATSDPGSAGETQYF.

In its sample, this clonotype was seen once. This chain links TRBV5-1 with TRBJ1-1; TRBD1 agrees at 11 bases. Germline CDR1 SGHRS, CDR2 YFSETQ. This CDR3 region has 16 residues. With 4 bases clipped from V and 1 base from J, the junction kept 6 bases outside the gene matches. The CDR3 DNA is TGCGCCAGCAGCGATCGGACAGGGGGCCCGAACACTGAAGCTTTCTTT. Protein sequence: CASSDRTGGPNTEAFF.

This clonotype turned up a few times. Its ends do not fully match the called genes, so a read error is possible. The rearrangement joins TRBV20-1 to TRBJ2-7; D is undetermined. This CDR3 comprises 8 residues. Looked up from germline, CDR1 is DFQATT and CDR2 is SNEGSKA (reference sequence). The CDR3 DNA sequence: TGCAGTGCTAGAGATCCAAACTTC. Its translation: CSARDPNF.

This clonotype was detected many times. This sequence joins TRBV7-9 and TRBJ2-2; D not resolved. CDR3 length: 13 residues. Germline-derived CDR1 and CDR2 are SEHNR and FQNEAQ (reference sequence). Trimming took 2 bases from V and 5 from J, leaving 6 bases between them. CDR3 sequence (DNA): TGTGCCAGCAGCTTACTGGGAACCGGGGAGCTGTTTTTT. This translates into CASSLLGTGELFF.

This clonotype showed up just a few times. The chain uses TRBV9 and TRBJ2-5, with D tentatively TRBD2 (6 bases). V lost 4 bases and J lost 1, with 14 bases in between. Germline CDR1 reads SGDLS; CDR2 reads YYNGEE. The CDR3 sequence is 15 residues long. The CDR3 DNA reads TGTGCCAGCAGCCCCGGCGGGGCTCCCCAAGAGACCCAGTACTTC. This sequence encodes CASSPGGAPQETQYF.

The chain links TRBV5-1 to TRBJ2-1; possibly TRBD2 for D (6 bases). Germline lookup yields CDR1 SGHRS and CDR2 YFSETQ. V lost 4 bases and J 6 bases, leaving 17 bases between the germline ends. The CDR3 is made up of 15 amino acids. The CDR3 reads CASSPMGDFTNEQFF. The CDR3 coding sequence is TGCGCCAGCAGCCCCATGGGGGACTTTACCAATGAGCAGTTCTTC.

This chain uses TRBV9 with TRBJ2-4, with no clear D. V gave up 4 bases and J gave up 0 bases, with 8 bases separating them. The V gene's germline CDR1 is SGDLS and CDR2 YYNGEE. This CDR3 has 14 residues. The CDR3 is CASSPNLAKNIQYF. The DNA for the CDR3 is TGTGCCAGCAGCCCCAATTTAGCCAAAAACATTCAGTACTTC.